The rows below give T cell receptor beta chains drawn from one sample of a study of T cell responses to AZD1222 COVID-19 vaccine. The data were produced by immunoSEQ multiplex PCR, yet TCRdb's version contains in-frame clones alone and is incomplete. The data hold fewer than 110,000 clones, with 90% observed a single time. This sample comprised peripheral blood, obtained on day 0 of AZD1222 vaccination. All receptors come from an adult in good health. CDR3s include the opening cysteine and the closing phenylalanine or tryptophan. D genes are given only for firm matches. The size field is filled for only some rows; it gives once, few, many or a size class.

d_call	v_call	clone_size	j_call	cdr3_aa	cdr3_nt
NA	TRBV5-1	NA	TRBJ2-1	CASSRFWTDYNEQFF	TGCGCCAGCAGCCGGTTCTGGACAGACTACAATGAGCAGTTCTTC
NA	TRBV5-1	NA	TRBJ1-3	CASSLNGAQSGNTIYF	TGCGCCAGCAGCTTGAATGGGGCACAGTCTGGAAACACCATATATTTT
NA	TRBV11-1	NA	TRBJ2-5	CASSPTGGSRRAQYF	TGTGCCAGCAGCCCCACGGGGGGCAGTCGTCGGGCCCAGTACTTC
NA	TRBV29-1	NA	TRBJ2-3	CSAYTPGTDTQYF	TGCAGCGCCTACACCCCAGGGACAGATACGCAGTATTTT
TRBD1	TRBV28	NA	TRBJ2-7	CASSLGQEGSYEQYF	TGTGCCAGCAGTTTGGGACAGGAGGGCTCCTACGAGCAGTACTTC
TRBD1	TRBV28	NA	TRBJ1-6	CASIPMRGQGLYNSPLHF	TGTGCCAGCATCCCCATGCGGGGACAGGGACTCTATAATTCACCCCTCCACTTT
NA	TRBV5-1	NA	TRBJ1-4	CASSLDAATNEKLFF	TGCGCCAGCAGCTTGGACGCAGCAACTAATGAAAAACTGTTTTTT
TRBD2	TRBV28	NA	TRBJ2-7	CASISGGAVYEQYF	TGTGCCAGCATCAGCGGGGGGGCGGTATACGAGCAGTACTTC
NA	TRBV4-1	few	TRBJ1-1	CASSQVPLLNTEAFF	TGCGCCAGCAGCCAAGTTCCATTACTGAACACTGAAGCTTTCTTT
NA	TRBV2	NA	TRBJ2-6	CAIKQGLDSGANVLTF	TGTGCCATAAAGCAGGGCCTGGACTCTGGGGCCAACGTCCTGACTTTC
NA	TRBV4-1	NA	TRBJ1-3	CASSQEWGSSGNTIYF	TGCGCCAGCAGCCAAGAATGGGGGAGCTCTGGAAACACCATATATTTT
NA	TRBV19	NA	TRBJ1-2	CASRLPGRLDGYTF	TGTGCCAGTAGGTTACCGGGCAGGTTGGATGGCTACACCTTC
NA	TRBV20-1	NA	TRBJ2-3	CSATVENTQYF	TGCAGTGCAACGGTGGAAAATACGCAGTATTTT
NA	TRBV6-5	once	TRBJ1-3	CASSLLGVGGNTIYF	TGTGCCAGCAGTCTACTGGGGGTAGGAGGAAACACCATATATTTT
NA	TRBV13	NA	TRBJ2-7	CASSLGRGSYEQYF	TGTGCCAGCAGCCTGGGGCGGGGCTCCTACGAGCAGTACTTC
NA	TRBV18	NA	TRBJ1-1	CASSPAESEELEAFF	TGTGCCAGCTCACCAGCAGAGTCGGAAGAGCTTGAAGCTTTCTTT
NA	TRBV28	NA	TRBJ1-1	CASSIPGGIAFF	TGTGCCAGCAGTATCCCCGGGGGAATAGCTTTCTTT
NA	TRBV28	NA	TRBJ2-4	CASSPLRLAKNIQYF	TGTGCCAGCAGTCCTCTGAGGTTAGCCAAAAACATTCAGTACTTC
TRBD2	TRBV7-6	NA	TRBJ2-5	CASSAIGRGGKETQYF	TGTGCCAGCAGCGCCATAGGGAGGGGAGGGAAAGAGACCCAGTACTTC
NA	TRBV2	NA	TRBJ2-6	CASSEGVSGANVLTF	TGTGCCAGCAGTGAAGGAGTCTCTGGGGCCAACGTCCTGACTTTC
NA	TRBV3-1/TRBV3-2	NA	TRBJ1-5	CASSQTITGTATYSNQPQHF	TGTGCCAGCAGCCAAACAATAACCGGGACGGCAACCTATAGCAATCAGCCCCAGCATTTT
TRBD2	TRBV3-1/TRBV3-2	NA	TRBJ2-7	CASSPGLAGVSYEQYF	TGTGCCAGCAGCCCCGGGTTAGCGGGGGTGTCCTACGAGCAGTACTTC
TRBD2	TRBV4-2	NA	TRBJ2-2	CASSQDPAGETGELFF	TGTGCCAGCAGCCAAGACCCAGCGGGGGAAACCGGGGAGCTGTTTTTT
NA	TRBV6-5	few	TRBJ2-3	CAVKPKVTDTQYF	TGTGCCGTTAAACCTAAAGTAACAGATACGCAGTATTTT
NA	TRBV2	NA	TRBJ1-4	CASRNDRDGNEKLFF	TGTGCCAGCAGGAATGACCGGGACGGTAATGAAAAACTGTTTTTT
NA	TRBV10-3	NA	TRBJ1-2	CAITAGDYGYTF	TGTGCCATCACAGCGGGCGACTATGGCTACACCTTC
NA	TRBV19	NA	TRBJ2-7	CASSILVGYEQYF	TGTGCCAGTAGTATTTTAGTCGGCTACGAGCAGTACTTC
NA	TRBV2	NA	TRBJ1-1	CASSPSRGEDTEAFF	TGTGCCAGCAGTCCGTCAAGGGGAGAGGACACTGAAGCTTTCTTT
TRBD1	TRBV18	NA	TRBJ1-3	CASSSSVISGGSGNTIYF	TGTGCCAGCTCATCTTCTGTAATATCAGGGGGCAGTGGAAACACCATATATTTT
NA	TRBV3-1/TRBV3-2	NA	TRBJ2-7	CASSPGEGEQYF	TGTGCCAGCAGCCCAGGGGAGGGTGAGCAGTACTTC
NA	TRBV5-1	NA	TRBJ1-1	CASSLGAGTVGFAFF	TGCGCCAGCAGCTTGGGGGCCGGGACGGTGGGTTTCGCTTTCTTT
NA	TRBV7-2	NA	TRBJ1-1	CASSSLGDPITEAFF	TGTGCCAGCAGCTCACTTGGGGACCCTATCACTGAAGCTTTCTTT
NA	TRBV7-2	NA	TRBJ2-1	CASSLFADDYNEQFF	TGTGCCAGCAGCTTATTTGCGGACGACTACAATGAGCAGTTCTTC
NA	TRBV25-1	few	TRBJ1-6	CASSEQDPPASPLHF	TGTGCCAGCAGCGAACAAGACCCACCGGCTTCACCCCTCCACTTT
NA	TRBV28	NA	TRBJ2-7	CASSFLIYEQYF	TGTGCCAGCAGTTTTCTCATCTACGAGCAGTACTTC
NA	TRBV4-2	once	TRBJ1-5	CASSRAGDSNQPQHF	TGTGCCAGCAGCCGGGCTGGGGATAGCAATCAGCCCCAGCATTTT
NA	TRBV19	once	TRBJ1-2	CASSYDGLDYGGYTF	TGTGCCAGTAGTTACGACGGGCTCGACTATGGTGGCTACACCTTC
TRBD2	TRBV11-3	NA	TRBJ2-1	CASSRGDSGYNEQFF	TGTGCCAGCAGCCGGGGGGATTCGGGTTACAATGAGCAGTTCTTC
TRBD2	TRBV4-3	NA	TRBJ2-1	CASSRLADNEQFF	TGCGCCAGCAGTAGACTAGCCGATAATGAGCAGTTCTTC
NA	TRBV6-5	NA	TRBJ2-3	CASSYDLGTDTQYF	TGTGCCAGCAGTTACGACCTGGGGACAGATACGCAGTATTTT
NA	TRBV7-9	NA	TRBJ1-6	CASSFHPGSGNSPLHF	TGTGCCAGCAGCTTCCATCCCGGCTCGGGAAATTCACCCCTCCACTTT
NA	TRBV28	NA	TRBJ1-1	CASSFHMNTEAFF	TGTGCCAGCAGTTTCCACATGAACACTGAAGCTTTCTTT
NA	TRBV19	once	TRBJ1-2	CASGRTDIYGYTF	TGTGCCAGTGGTCGGACAGACATCTATGGCTACACCTTC
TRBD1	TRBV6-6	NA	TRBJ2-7	CASRNGQGPTYEQYF	TGTGCCAGCAGAAACGGACAGGGTCCGACCTACGAGCAGTACTTC
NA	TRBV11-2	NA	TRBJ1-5	CASSGGQSRGQPQHF	TGTGCCAGCAGCGGGGGACAATCGCGAGGACAGCCCCAGCATTTT
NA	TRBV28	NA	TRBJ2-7	CASSLSGTASSYEQYF	TGTGCCAGCAGTTTATCTGGAACAGCCAGCTCCTACGAGCAGTACTTC
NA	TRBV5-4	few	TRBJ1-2	CASSSLDLRQSYGYTF	TGTGCCAGCAGCTCACTGGACTTACGACAGAGCTATGGCTACACCTTC
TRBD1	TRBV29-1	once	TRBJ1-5	CSVPKTGRKKNQPQHF	TGCAGCGTACCCAAGACAGGGAGGAAAAAGAATCAGCCCCAGCATTTT
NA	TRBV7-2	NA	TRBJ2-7	CASRQAVTYEQYF	TGTGCCAGCAGACAAGCAGTAACCTACGAGCAGTACTTC
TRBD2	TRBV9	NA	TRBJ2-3	CASSRRAGGIDTQYF	TGTGCCAGCAGCAGACGCGCGGGGGGGATAGATACGCAGTATTTT